The clone carrying this T cell receptor (beta chain) was observed a handful of times. Its antigen is not known. The data belong to a study of blood T cells in healthy people across ages. The overall study: In model experiments, template switching was able to capture about one barcoded beta molecule for every two T cells that were present.

Trimming shortened V by 1 base and J by 5 bases, and 11 bases separated the two germline ends. Germline values: CDR1 MNHEY, CDR2 SMNVEV (reference sequence). This CDR3 region has 14 residues. A second about 6 to 12 cycle PCR used barcoded and J-beta primers. Tags on each cDNA molecule came from a template-switch adaptor with 12 random nucleotides. A single record per CDR3 protein comes from TCRdb applying MiXCR to the 5' RACE reads. The table has hundreds of thousands of distinct CDR3 sequences, approximately 21% seen once. Overall study results and limits: PBMCs that were unsorted prevented a conclusive naive versus antigen-experienced comparison.

The receptor's source is a man aged 70-80 years in good health. The material sequenced was blood. V gene TRBV27 combines with J gene TRBJ2-5; perhaps TRBD1 as D (6 bases). CDR3 amino acids: CASSLYGQTETQYF. CDR3 DNA sequence: TGTGCCAGCAGTTTATACGGACAGACCGAGACCCAGTACTTC.